The rows below give T cell receptor beta chains drawn from one sample of a study of blood T cells in healthy people across ages. Via MiXCR, TCRdb re-called the 5' RACE reads, giving one row per CDR3 protein. The sample lists hundreds of thousands of distinct CDR3 sequences; around 62% were seen once. Source material: blood. Receptor source: a man aged 25-45 years in good health. The CDR3 runs from the conserved cysteine through the conserved F or W.

>TRBV20-1
CSAITGLTSGASSYNEQFF
>TRBV29-1
CSVLRQGPFSSYEQYF
>TRBV7-2
CASSLNRRYEQYF
>TRBV12-3/TRBV12-4
CASVSKRGPQETQYF
>TRBV20-1
CSALGLVSMGGQFF
>TRBV15
CATSPGLAGVFTGELFF
>TRBV20-1
CSARGGLLQETQYF
>TRBV11-2
CASSSPSGGFSHTQYF
>TRBV7-9
CASSTGGTGHQETQYF
>TRBV7-2
CASRWSYNEQFF
>TRBV2
CASSEGTGGYTEAFF
>TRBV28
CASSPRAHAQETQYF
>TRBV6-5
CASNTGTSGREQYF
>TRBV7-9
CAGTVGRNTGELFF
>TRBV6-2/TRBV6-3
CASSYEGQTLYEQYF
>TRBV7-2
CASSFSGHGALNQPQHF
>TRBV6-1
CASRDVSGRGNTGELFF
>TRBV9
CASSPYGDSYEQYF
>TRBV29-1
CSVRGTGGAGANVLTF
>TRBV7-8
CASSWQGRYGYTF
>TRBV29-1
CSVEVADRPSYEQYF
>TRBV20-1
CSARVRTAYNSSLHF
>TRBV10-3
CAITVRPSGASYEQYF
>TRBV20-1
CSARRGFAKNIQYF
>TRBV5-1
CASSLESGENEQFF
>TRBV29-1
CSVAALGTGEDEQYF
>TRBV25-1
CASSEFGVAEAFF
>TRBV7-2
CASSLGMAGNTEAFF
>TRBV20-1
CSGGRQPQHF
>TRBV2
CASRRDSYNEKLFF
>TRBV6-1
CASSWGQGDEQYF
>TRBV28
CASIKRDRVDNEQFF
>TRBV24-1
CATSDRQGEQYF
>TRBV20-1
CSAADIQSYEQYF
>TRBV5-1
CASSDHSGGPGEQFF
>TRBV6-2/TRBV6-3
CASRLTGREENEQFF
>TRBV27
CASSTIREVGPYEQYF
>TRBV10-3
CAISESSHSSTDTQYF
>TRBV13
CASSLEGISTDTQYF
>TRBV5-1
CASSVLIAGGPGNEQFF
>TRBV10-3
CAIRGDRESPLHF
>TRBV29-1
CSGEGADGYTF
>TRBV25-1
CASSAGTGTYNEQFF
>TRBV6-1
CASSERRDTGETQYF
>TRBV29-1
CSVPRALHVETQYF
>TRBV24-1
CATSAPTDDGYTF
>TRBV10-3
CAISEGSNQPQHF
>TRBV20-1
CSASTGLAEYNEQYF
>TRBV6-5
CASSYSRGHEQYF
>TRBV6-5
CASSSPRQGLPWQRYGYTF
>TRBV29-1
CSVEEVRPGGKLFF
>TRBV13
CASSFRGPRGEAFF
>TRBV29-1
CSVEPGGRGQPQHF
>TRBV6-6
CASKGTENIQYF
>TRBV6-2/TRBV6-3
CASTQGLNTGELFF
>TRBV7-9
CASSLRSGGYNEQFF
>TRBV14
CASSPAGTGLIAFF
>TRBV7-9
CASSPGFSSRAYEQYF
>TRBV28
CASSSGTSSNEKLFF